The entry below gives a single T cell receptor (beta chain) sequence along with its context. V lost 5 bases, J lost 1 base, and 16 bases lay in between. This CDR3 spans 16 amino acids. Germline V CDR1 and CDR2: KGHSH, LQKENI. These data come from a study of blood T cell repertoires in COVID-19. In the study overall: The United States, Italy and Spain were the sources of the acute and convalescent COVID-19 samples. The analysed material was cDNA or gDNA that came from T cells, B-cell-depleted T cells, or PBMCs.

As handled by the study authors: Amplification of reference gene primers was used by the study to estimate nucleated cell counts. The protocol was immunoSEQ multiplex PCR, while the TCRdb copy is restricted to in-frame clones and leaves out a portion. The V and J calls and the clone size are those of that table, but D and trimming were determined from the DNA. This sample carries under 200,000 clones, roughly 90% of them seen once, and the ten largest clones take roughly 1.6%. Input material: peripheral blood. This clonotype was sampled from a man between 18 and 29 years old with active or convalescent COVID-19. This chain links TRBV18 with TRBJ2-3; D perhaps matches TRBD1 (6 bases). The CDR3 coding sequence is TGTGCCAGCTCAATCGCACAGGGCTCGGGCACAGATACGCAGTATTTT. Translated: CASSIAQGSGTDTQYF.